This section outlines one T cell receptor beta chain sequence together with its context. These data are taken from a study of T cell responses to AZD1222 COVID-19 vaccine. Profiling relied on immunoSEQ multiplex PCR, and the TCRdb table lists in-frame clones only, not all of them. The sample has around 74,000 clones, about 91% seen once. V shed 4 bases and J shed 2 bases, with 17 bases lying between them. Germline CDR1 and CDR2: SGHVS and FNYEAQ. The CDR3 contains 16 residues. V usage is TRBV7-6 and J usage is TRBJ2-5, with a tentative D call TRBD2 (5 bases). Material: peripheral blood, obtained on day 0 of MenACWY control vaccination. The TCR sequence derives from an adult in good health. The CDR3, as DNA: TGTGCCAGCAGCTATACCCCCAACGGGGAACAAGAGACCCAGTACTTC. Protein product: CASSYTPNGEQETQYF. Variable domain in full (rest from reference TRBV7-6 and TRBJ2-5): GAGVSQSPRYKVTKRGQDVALRCDPISGHVSLYWYRQALGQGPEFLTYFNYEAQQDKSGLPNDRFSAERPEGSISTLTIQRTEQRDSAMYRCASSYTPNGEQETQYFGPGTRLLVL.